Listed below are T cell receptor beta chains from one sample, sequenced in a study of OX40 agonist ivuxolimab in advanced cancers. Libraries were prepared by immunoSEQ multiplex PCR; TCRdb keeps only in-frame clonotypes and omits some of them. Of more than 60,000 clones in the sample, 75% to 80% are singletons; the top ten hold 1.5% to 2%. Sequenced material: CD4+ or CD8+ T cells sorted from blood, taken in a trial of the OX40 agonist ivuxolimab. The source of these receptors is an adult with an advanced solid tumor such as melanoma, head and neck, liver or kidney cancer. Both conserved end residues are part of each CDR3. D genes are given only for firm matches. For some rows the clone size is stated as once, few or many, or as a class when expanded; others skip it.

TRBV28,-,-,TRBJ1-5,TGTGCCAGCAGCACTATGGGACTGAACGTTATCGGTCCCCAGCATTTT,CASSTMGLNVIGPQHF
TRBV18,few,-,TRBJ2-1,TGTGCCAGCTCACCACTGGACGGGACTGGGATTGAGCAGTTCTTC,CASSPLDGTGIEQFF
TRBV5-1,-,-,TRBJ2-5,TGCGCCAGCAGCTTGGGACGGCAAGAGTTGGAGACCCAGTACTTC,CASSLGRQELETQYF
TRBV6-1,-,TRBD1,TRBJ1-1,TGTGCCAGCAAACGCCCGGGACAGGGTGGCACTGAAGCTTTCTTT,CASKRPGQGGTEAFF
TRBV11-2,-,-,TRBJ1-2,TGTGCCAGCAGCTTAGCCTCAGGCAACTATGGCTACACCTTC,CASSLASGNYGYTF
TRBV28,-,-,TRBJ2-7,TGTGCCAGCAGACCCTCCGGGGACTACGAGCAGTACTTC,CASRPSGDYEQYF
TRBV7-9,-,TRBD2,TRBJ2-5,TGTGCCAGCAGCTTAGTATCCAGCGGGAGATCTCAAGAGACCCAGTACTTC,CASSLVSSGRSQETQYF
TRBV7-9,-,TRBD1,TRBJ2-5,TGTGCCAGCAGCCACCTAGGACAGGTCCAAGAGACCCAGTACTTC,CASSHLGQVQETQYF
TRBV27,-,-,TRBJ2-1,TGTGCCAGCAGTTCCCCTGCGAGGGAGCAGTTCTTC,CASSSPAREQFF
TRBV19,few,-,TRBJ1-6,TGTGCCAGTAGACAACCGGACGGTAATTCACCCCTCCACTTT,CASRQPDGNSPLHF
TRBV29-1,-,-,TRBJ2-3,TGCAGCGTGGGCCAACAGGAGAATCGTGCAGATACGCAGTATTTT,CSVGQQENRADTQYF
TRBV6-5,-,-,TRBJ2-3,TGTGCCAGCAGTTACCGGACGGACTGGGATACGCAGTATTTT,CASSYRTDWDTQYF
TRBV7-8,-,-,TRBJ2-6,TGTGCCAGCAGGGCCACTAGCAACCCTGGGGCCAACGTCCTGACTTTC,CASRATSNPGANVLTF
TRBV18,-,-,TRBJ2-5,TGTGCCAGCTCAGCTTCGCGGGGAGACCAAGAGACCCAGTACTTC,CASSASRGDQETQYF
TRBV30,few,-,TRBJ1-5,TGTGCCTGGAGTGTGCCCAATCAGCCCCAGCATTTT,CAWSVPNQPQHF
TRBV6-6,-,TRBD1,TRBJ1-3,TGTGCCAGCAGTTACGGGTCGACAGGGGCTGGAAACACCATATATTTT,CASSYGSTGAGNTIYF
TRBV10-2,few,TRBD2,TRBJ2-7,TGCGCCAGCAGGGGGACTAGCGGGAGAAACGAGCAGTACTTC,CASRGTSGRNEQYF
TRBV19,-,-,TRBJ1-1,TGTGCCAGTCAGGGTTACACTGAAGCTTTCTTT,CASQGYTEAFF
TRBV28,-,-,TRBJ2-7,TGTGCCAGCAGCCATTTCGGGGTACGGGAGCAGTACTTC,CASSHFGVREQYF
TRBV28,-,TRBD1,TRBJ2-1,TGTGCCAGCTGTGGGGCGGGGACAGGCGACTACAATGAGCAGTTCTTC,CASCGAGTGDYNEQFF
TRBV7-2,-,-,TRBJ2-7,TGTGCCAGCAGCTTAGCGTATGGCAGTGCCTACGAGCAGTACTTC,CASSLAYGSAYEQYF
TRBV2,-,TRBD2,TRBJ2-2,TGTGCCAGCAGGGAAACTAGCGACACCGGGGAGCTGTTTTTT,CASRETSDTGELFF
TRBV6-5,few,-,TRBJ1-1,TGTGCCAGCAGTTACTCGGGAGACAGTAATGAAGCTTTCTTT,CASSYSGDSNEAFF
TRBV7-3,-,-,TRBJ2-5,TGTGCCAGCAGCTTCAATGAGGGAGAGACCCAGTACTTC,CASSFNEGETQYF
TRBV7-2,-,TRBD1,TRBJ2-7,TGTGCCAGCAGCCTAGTTACTGGGACAGGGGGCGGGTACGAGCAGTACTTC,CASSLVTGTGGGYEQYF
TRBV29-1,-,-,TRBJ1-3,TGCAGCGTTGCGGCAGGGGACGGAAACACCATATATTTT,CSVAAGDGNTIYF
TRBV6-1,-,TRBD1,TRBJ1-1,TGTGCCAGCAGTGAAACCAAACAGGGGGGCACTGAAGCTTTCTTT,CASSETKQGGTEAFF
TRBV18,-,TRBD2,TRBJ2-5,TGTGCCAGCTCACCACCACGACTAGCGGGGCAAGAGACCCAGTACTTC,CASSPPRLAGQETQYF
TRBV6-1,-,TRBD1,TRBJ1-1,TGTGCCAGCAGTGGACAGGGCTGGAACACTGAAGCTTTCTTT,CASSGQGWNTEAFF
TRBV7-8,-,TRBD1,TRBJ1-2,TGTGCCAGCAGCTTCCCGTCAGGGGGCGACTATGGCTACACCTTC,CASSFPSGGDYGYTF
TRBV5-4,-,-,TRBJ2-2,TGTGCCAGCAGCCTACCAAACACCGGGGAGCTGTTTTTT,CASSLPNTGELFF
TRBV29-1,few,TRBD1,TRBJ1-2,TGCAGCGTTGCCCCAGGGGGCACTAATTATGGCTACACCTTC,CSVAPGGTNYGYTF
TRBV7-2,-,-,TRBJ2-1,TGTGCCAGCAGCTCTACGGGACTCCTGCGGTTCTTC,CASSSTGLLRFF
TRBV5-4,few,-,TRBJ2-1,TGTGCCAGCAGCTTGGGAGGGGCGGATGAGCAGTTCTTC,CASSLGGADEQFF
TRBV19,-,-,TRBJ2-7,TGTGCCAGTAGTAAGGGGAGAATTGGATACGAGCAGTACTTC,CASSKGRIGYEQYF
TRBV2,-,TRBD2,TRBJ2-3,TGTGCCAGCAGTGGGGCTAGCGGACCGACTGTAGATACGCAGTATTTT,CASSGASGPTVDTQYF
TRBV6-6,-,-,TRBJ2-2,TGTGCCAGCATAAACAGGGAGGGCGGGGAGCTGTTTTTT,CASINREGGELFF
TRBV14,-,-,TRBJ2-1,TGTGCCAGCAGCCAAGTAACCGAATGGAATGAGCAGTTCTTC,CASSQVTEWNEQFF
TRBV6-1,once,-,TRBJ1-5,TGTGCCAGCACGGGAGGCACGGGAAGCAATCAGCCCCAGCATTTT,CASTGGTGSNQPQHF
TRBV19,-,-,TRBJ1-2,TGTGCCAGTAGTATAGATTCCGTAAACTATGGCTACACCTTC,CASSIDSVNYGYTF
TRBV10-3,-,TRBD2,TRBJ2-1,TGTGCCATCAGTGAGTCGAACAGCGGGGGGGCCGGTGAGCAGTTCTTC,CAISESNSGGAGEQFF